A single sample gave rise to the 5 T cell receptor beta chains below, sequenced in a study of shared clonotypes between healthy human individuals. Using immunoSEQ multiplex PCR, the repertoire was profiled, and TCRdb retains in-frame clones only, with some absent. The sample consists of approximately 1.5 million clones, 98% of them appearing once. The sample was naive CD4+ T cells sorted from blood. Subset indicated: CD45RA+ positively selected. Receptors originate from a man aged 25-40 years in good health.

This sequence joins TRBV6-5 and TRBJ1-1; D is unclear. V was shortened by 3 bases and J by 9 bases, with 11 bases between the two germline ends. Germline CDR1 and CDR2: MNHEY and SVGAGI. The CDR3 runs to 12 residues. The chain's CDR3 is CASSYFRGKAFF. The CDR3, as DNA: TGTGCCAGCAGTTATTTTCGGGGAAAAGCTTTCTTT.

The genes are TRBV28 and TRBJ2-1; 11 nucleotides line up with TRBD2. CDR1 and CDR2 from the germline V gene are MDHEN and SYDVKM. V lost 5 bases and J lost 13; bases outside the gene matches: 7. This CDR3 region has 13 residues. The CDR3 DNA follows: TGTGCCAGCAGTAAACATAGCGGGAGGGACCAGTTCTTC. This gives the protein CASSKHSGRDQFF.

The chain links TRBV15 to TRBJ2-7; a possible D gene is TRBD1 (7 bases). Trimming stripped 6 bases from V and 0 bases from J, with 12 bases between. The CDR3 length is 14 residues. In germline, CDR1 is LNHNV, CDR2 YYDKDF (reference sequence). DNA of the CDR3: TGTGCCACCAGTCGGCGGGACAGCTCCTACGAGCAGTACTTC. Residues: CATSRRDSSYEQYF.

The V gene is TRBV4-3, the J gene TRBJ2-1; TRBD2 aligns across 7 bases. The CDR3 has 19 residues. Germline assignment: CDR1 LGHNA and CDR2 YSLEER. The junction had 16 bases not matched to a gene; V was cut back by 1 base and J by 4 bases. CDR3 region: CASSQGRLGSSGGYNEQFF. The CDR3 DNA is TGCGCCAGCAGCCAAGGTCGGCTAGGGTCTAGCGGAGGATACAATGAGCAGTTCTTC.

The chain has TRBV7-9 and TRBJ1-2, with D uncertain. CDR1 and CDR2 (germline): SEHNR, FQNEAQ (reference sequence). This CDR3 contains 13 residues. V shed 5 bases and J shed 1 base, with 8 bases lying between them. The DNA for the CDR3 is TGTGCCAGCAGCCCAGAGATTAACTATGGCTACACCTTC. Its translation: CASSPEINYGYTF.